These T cell receptor beta chains were read from a single sample in a study of T-cell reconstitution after alpha-beta-depleted transplantation in children. TCRdb ran MiXCR on the PCR reads and lists one entry per CDR3 protein. The sample lists some 550,000 distinct CDR3 sequences; around 17% were seen once. The input for sequencing was PBMCs from the stem cell graft donor, taken from the stem cell graft. The receptors come from a human donor who donated a stem cell graft to a child with acute lymphoblastic leukemia. CDR3s include the opening cysteine and the closing phenylalanine or tryptophan. The order of the fields is clone size, D gene, J gene, V gene, CDR3 DNA, CDR3 protein. The D gene is left open where the match is weak. The size entry is marked missing in some rows and otherwise reads once, few, many or a size class.

clone size: few; D gene: TRBD1; J gene: TRBJ2-1; V gene: TRBV5-1; CDR3 DNA: TGCGCCAGCAGCCCGGGACAGGGGGTTCTATTCTATGAGCAGTTCTTC; CDR3 protein: CASSPGQGVLFYEQFF
clone size: .; D gene: .; J gene: TRBJ1-2; V gene: TRBV5-1; CDR3 DNA: TGCGCCAGCAGCTTTCGCAGGGCCCAAGGGGGCTACACCTTC; CDR3 protein: CASSFRRAQGGYTF
clone size: few; D gene: .; J gene: TRBJ1-2; V gene: TRBV6-1; CDR3 DNA: TGTGCCAGCAGTAGAGGGGGTGGGAGAAACTATGGCTACACCTTC; CDR3 protein: CASSRGGGRNYGYTF
clone size: .; D gene: TRBD2; J gene: TRBJ2-3; V gene: TRBV6-1; CDR3 DNA: TGTGCCAGCAGTGACGGGACTAGCGGGAAAAGGACAGATACGCAGTATTTT; CDR3 protein: CASSDGTSGKRTDTQYF
clone size: few; D gene: .; J gene: TRBJ1-6; V gene: TRBV15; CDR3 DNA: TGTGCCACCAGCAGAGTTGGCAAGTTCTCCCTCCACTTT; CDR3 protein: CATSRVGKFSLHF
clone size: .; D gene: .; J gene: TRBJ1-1; V gene: TRBV12-3/TRBV12-4; CDR3 DNA: TGTGCCAGCAGTTTAGCGCGGACAATCCCTCGTCGAACTGAAGCTTTCTTT; CDR3 protein: CASSLARTIPRRTEAFF
clone size: few; D gene: .; J gene: TRBJ1-2; V gene: TRBV20-1; CDR3 DNA: TGCAGTGCTAGATCCCCACCACCTCCGACAGGACGTATTAAGTATGGCTACACCTTC; CDR3 protein: CSARSPPPPTGRIKYGYTF
clone size: .; D gene: .; J gene: TRBJ1-5; V gene: TRBV6-1; CDR3 DNA: TGTGCCAGCACCCTAACCAGGGTTCAGGCCCAGCCCCAGCATTTT; CDR3 protein: CASTLTRVQAQPQHF
clone size: .; D gene: TRBD2; J gene: TRBJ2-1; V gene: TRBV3-1; CDR3 DNA: TGTGCCAGCAGCCAAGTAATAGGGACTAGCGGGAGGATAAATGAGCAGTTCTTC; CDR3 protein: CASSQVIGTSGRINEQFF
clone size: few; D gene: .; J gene: TRBJ2-5; V gene: TRBV2; CDR3 DNA: TGTGCCAGCAGTGATCGGTGGGGAGAGACCCAGTACTTC; CDR3 protein: CASSDRWGETQYF
clone size: few; D gene: .; J gene: TRBJ1-2; V gene: TRBV5-1; CDR3 DNA: TGCGCCAGCAGCTTGGCGGCAGGGAGCACGTATGGCTACACCTTC; CDR3 protein: CASSLAAGSTYGYTF
clone size: few; D gene: TRBD1; J gene: TRBJ2-7; V gene: TRBV12-3/TRBV12-4; CDR3 DNA: TGTGCCAGCGAGACAGGGAACACCTACGAGCAGTACTTC; CDR3 protein: CASETGNTYEQYF
clone size: .; D gene: TRBD2; J gene: TRBJ2-7; V gene: TRBV2; CDR3 DNA: TGTGCCAGCAGAGGAACAAGCGGGAACCCCTCCTACGAGCAGTACTTC; CDR3 protein: CASRGTSGNPSYEQYF
clone size: few; D gene: TRBD2; J gene: TRBJ2-7; V gene: TRBV10-1; CDR3 DNA: TGCGCCAGCAGTGAGGTGCTAGCGGGAGTCGGCGAGCAGTACTTC; CDR3 protein: CASSEVLAGVGEQYF
clone size: many; D gene: .; J gene: TRBJ1-2; V gene: TRBV12-3/TRBV12-4; CDR3 DNA: TGTGCCAGCAGTTTGAGCAGGGAAGGGCTGAACTATGGCTACACCTTC; CDR3 protein: CASSLSREGLNYGYTF
clone size: few; D gene: .; J gene: TRBJ2-7; V gene: TRBV18; CDR3 DNA: TGTGCCAGCTCACCAACAGGGTTCGTGGGCGAGCAGTACTTC; CDR3 protein: CASSPTGFVGEQYF
clone size: many; D gene: TRBD2; J gene: TRBJ2-7; V gene: TRBV19; CDR3 DNA: TGTGCCAGCAGCCGGACCAGCGGGAGCTCCTACGAGCAGTACTTC; CDR3 protein: CASSRTSGSSYEQYF
clone size: once; D gene: .; J gene: TRBJ2-1; V gene: TRBV5-4; CDR3 DNA: TGTGCCAGCAGCTTGCATGGCCCAAATGAGCAGTTCTTC; CDR3 protein: CASSLHGPNEQFF
clone size: .; D gene: .; J gene: TRBJ2-1; V gene: TRBV7-9; CDR3 DNA: TGTGCCAGCAGCTTAGATGCGTCGGCAAATGAGCAGTTCTTC; CDR3 protein: CASSLDASANEQFF
clone size: .; D gene: .; J gene: TRBJ1-4; V gene: TRBV6-5; CDR3 DNA: TGTGCCAGCAGTTACTCGGGCACGCTCGATGAAAAACTGTTTTTT; CDR3 protein: CASSYSGTLDEKLFF
clone size: .; D gene: .; J gene: TRBJ2-7; V gene: TRBV5-5; CDR3 DNA: TGTGCCAGCAGCTTAAGGAACTACGGGGGAGTCGGCGAGCAGTACTTC; CDR3 protein: CASSLRNYGGVGEQYF
clone size: .; D gene: TRBD2; J gene: TRBJ2-1; V gene: TRBV25-1; CDR3 DNA: TGTGCCAGCAGTGAATTTGAACCTAGCGGGGAATCCTACAATGAGCAGTTCTTC; CDR3 protein: CASSEFEPSGESYNEQFF
clone size: .; D gene: .; J gene: TRBJ2-7; V gene: TRBV6-2/TRBV6-3; CDR3 DNA: TGTGCCAGCAGTTATGGGAAACCATCCGAGCAGTACTTC; CDR3 protein: CASSYGKPSEQYF
clone size: few; D gene: TRBD2; J gene: TRBJ2-1; V gene: TRBV5-1; CDR3 DNA: TGCGCCAGCAGCGTGACTAGCGTGGATGAGCAGTTCTTC; CDR3 protein: CASSVTSVDEQFF
clone size: few; D gene: .; J gene: TRBJ2-3; V gene: TRBV27; CDR3 DNA: TGTGCCAGCAGCACGACCGGTCTAAGGGGGGATACGCAGTATTTT; CDR3 protein: CASSTTGLRGDTQYF
clone size: few; D gene: .; J gene: TRBJ1-1; V gene: TRBV9; CDR3 DNA: TGTGCCAGCAGCGGCCGGGGGGGCGCTTTCTTT; CDR3 protein: CASSGRGGAFF
clone size: .; D gene: .; J gene: TRBJ2-1; V gene: TRBV5-1; CDR3 DNA: TGCGCCAGCAGCTTGGAGCGGGCCGTAAGCTCCTACAATGAGCAGTTCTTC; CDR3 protein: CASSLERAVSSYNEQFF
clone size: .; D gene: .; J gene: TRBJ1-1; V gene: TRBV25-1; CDR3 DNA: TGTGCCAGCAGTGAATTAGGTTCGGGGGCTTTCTTT; CDR3 protein: CASSELGSGAFF